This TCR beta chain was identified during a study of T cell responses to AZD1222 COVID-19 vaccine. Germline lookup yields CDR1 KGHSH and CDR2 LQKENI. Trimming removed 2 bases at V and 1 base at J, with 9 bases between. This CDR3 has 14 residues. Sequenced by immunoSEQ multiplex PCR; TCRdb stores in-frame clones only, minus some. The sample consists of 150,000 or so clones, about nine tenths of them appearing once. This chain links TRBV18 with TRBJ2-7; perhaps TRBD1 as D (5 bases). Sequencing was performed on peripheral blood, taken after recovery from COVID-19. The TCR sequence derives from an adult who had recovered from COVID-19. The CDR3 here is CASSPGAGSYEQYF. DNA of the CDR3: TGTGCCAGCTCACCAGGGGCAGGGTCCTACGAGCAGTACTTC.